Below, one T cell receptor beta chain is given with its context. Its antigen is unidentified. This sample was taken from a study of T cell responses to AZD1222 COVID-19 vaccine. The assay was immunoSEQ multiplex PCR, and TCRdb's table has in-frame clones only and misses some. In the table there are about 110,000 clones, approximately 85% of which are singletons. CDR1 SGHTA and CDR2 FQGNSA come from the germline V gene. The CDR3 spans 15 residues. V lost 6 bases and J lost 3; bases outside the gene matches: 10. Study observations and caveats: Targeting of unmutated variant regions was reportedly seen in nearly half of spike-specific TCRs. None of the repertoires were sampled until the peak T cell response had passed. Along spike, vaccine-associated CD4 TCRs were found throughout, with dominance at 160-218 and 743-854.

The source of this sequence is an adult in good health. This material consisted of peripheral blood, taken on day 0 of MenACWY control vaccination. The V gene is TRBV7-2, the J gene TRBJ2-7; 8 nucleotides line up with TRBD1. CDR3 protein: CASSFGPGTGYEQYF. The CDR3 DNA reads TGTGCCAGCAGTTTCGGTCCCGGGACAGGCTACGAGCAGTACTTC.